This T cell receptor (beta chain) was sequenced for a study of blood T cell repertoires in COVID-19. Overall study context: Sources were T cells, B-cell-depleted T cells, or PBMCs; the material itself was cDNA or gDNA.

As originally analysed: Cell counts per sample came from amplifying reference gene primers. Using immunoSEQ multiplex PCR, the repertoire was profiled, and TCRdb retains in-frame clones only, with some absent. V, J and clone size derive from that table, while D and trimming were established from the DNA sequence. Among some 76,000 clones listed, 80% to 90% were seen once. Unmatched junction bases numbered 1, after V lost 5 bases and J lost 10 bases. This CDR3 is 10 amino acids long. Germline V gene data show CDR1 as LNHDA and CDR2 as SQIVND (reference sequence). This TCR was sampled from a man aged 55 to 70 with acute or convalescent COVID-19. Sequenced input: peripheral blood. V gene TRBV19 combines with J gene TRBJ1-1, with 7 nucleotides matching TRBD1. The CDR3 region has the DNA TGTGCCAGTAGTGCAGGGGGAGCTTTCTTT. Protein: CASSAGGAFF.